The 13 T cell receptor beta chains below come from one sample, sequenced in a study of beta chain features in type 1 diabetes. All of the isolated RNA was reverse transcribed, so expressed TCRB transcripts were sequenced. Generated by immunoSEQ multiplex PCR, the TCRdb table keeps only in-frame clones and is missing some. The profile shows around 280,000 clones, over 14% of them singletons. No antigen has been identified for these receptors. Study outcomes and limitations: In all four CD4+ subsets, TCRB CDR3 length was significantly, moderately reduced in type 1 diabetes.

Specimen: naive CD4+ T cells from blood. Source of these receptors: a man younger than 35 with type 1 diabetes.

The CDR3 spells CASSSPGEDSEQYF. The CDR3, as DNA: TGTGCCAGCAGTTCGCCGGGAGAAGATTCCGAGCAGTACTTC. V and J are TRBV28 and TRBJ2-7; D may be TRBD2 (6 bases). The CDR3 contains 14 residues. Germline V gene data show CDR1 as MDHEN and CDR2 as SYDVKM. V shed 4 bases and J shed 6 bases, with 16 bases lying between them.

This rearrangement joins TRBV4-2 to TRBJ1-2, with D perhaps TRBD1 (6 bases). The ends were cut back, 0 bases at V and 1 base at J, with 18 bases in the middle. This CDR3 comprises 18 residues. The germline CDR1 and CDR2 sequences are LGHNA and YNFKEQ. The CDR3 region has the DNA TGTGCCAGCAGCCAAGATACAAAGGGCACAGGGTATAACTATGGCTACACCTTC. Protein product: CASSQDTKGTGYNYGYTF.

The chain links TRBV27 to TRBJ1-5; 7 nucleotides line up with TRBD1. The germline V gene encodes CDR1 MNHEY and CDR2 SMNVEV (reference sequence). This CDR3 has 15 amino acids. Germline trimming cut 5 bases from V and 6 bases from J; bases unmatched to any gene: 10. The CDR3 loop is CASSPGQFGTQPQHF. CDR3 bases: TGTGCCAGCAGTCCGGGACAGTTTGGGACTCAGCCCCAGCATTTT.

The gene calls are TRBV7-9 and TRBJ2-1; 13 nucleotides match TRBD2. CDR1 and CDR2 (germline): SEHNR, FQNEAQ (reference sequence). CDR3 length: 15 amino acids. Unmatched junction bases numbered 5, after V lost 5 bases and J lost 7 bases. CDR3 bases: TGTGCCAGCAGCCTACTAGCGGGAGGGGAGAATGAGCAGTTCTTC. Translated, it gives CASSLLAGGENEQFF.

This sequence joins TRBV19 and TRBJ2-2; a weak D match, TRBD2 (5 bases). V was shortened by 7 bases and J by 1 base, with 16 bases between the two germline ends. This CDR3 is 16 amino acids long. The germline V gene encodes CDR1 LNHDA and CDR2 SQIVND (reference sequence). CDR3 protein: CASTSPPGRNTGELFF. CDR3 in DNA: TGTGCCAGTACCTCACCTCCGGGGAGGAACACCGGGGAGCTGTTTTTT.

This chain links TRBV5-6 with TRBJ2-4; no clear D gene. Germline values: CDR1 SGHDT, CDR2 YYEEEE. V lost 7 bases to trimming and J lost 0 bases, with 8 bases between them. The CDR3 length is 13 residues. This CDR3 is CASRSLAKNIQYF. The CDR3 region has the DNA TGTGCCAGCCGGTCCCTAGCCAAAAACATTCAGTACTTC.

This clone was recorded a few times. V gene TRBV7-2 combines with J gene TRBJ2-1; 7 bases agree with TRBD1. Germline V lookup: CDR1 SGHTA, CDR2 FQGNSA. The CDR3 spans 15 residues. Germline trimming cut 5 bases from V and 9 bases from J; bases unmatched to any gene: 13. The CDR3 is CASSPRARGLGEQFF. DNA for the CDR3: TGTGCCAGCAGCCCGAGGGCCAGGGGGTTAGGTGAGCAGTTCTTC.

This clone was found a few times. The gene calls are TRBV6-5 and TRBJ1-1; D is ambiguous. The germline V gene encodes CDR1 MNHEY and CDR2 SVGAGI. The V gene lost 2 bases and the J gene lost 1 base, with 11 bases spanning the gap. The CDR3 runs 15 residues. In nucleotides, the CDR3 is TGTGCCAGCAGTTACGTCCCATCAGGGAACACTGAAGCTTTCTTT. This gives the protein CASSYVPSGNTEAFF.

The chain links TRBV7-2 to TRBJ2-2, with D tentatively TRBD2 (6 bases). CDR1 is SGHTA and CDR2 is FQGNSA in the germline V gene. This CDR3 comprises 13 residues. V dropped 1 base and J dropped 8 bases, with 8 bases sitting between them. The CDR3 region has the DNA TGTGCCAGCAGCTTAGATGCGGGAGGGGAGCTGTTTTTT. Its protein product is CASSLDAGGELFF.

This clone was observed a few times. V and J are TRBV28 and TRBJ1-2; D is undetermined. Germline V CDR1 and CDR2: MDHEN, SYDVKM. CDR3 length equals 12 residues. V lost 3 bases and J lost 4, with 6 bases in between. The CDR3 bases are TGTGCCAGCAGTTTGGAGCGCTATGGCTACACCTTC. Its protein is CASSLERYGYTF.

This clone has just a few counts. The rearrangement joins TRBV7-2 to TRBJ1-4; 9 bases align to TRBD1. The V segment lost 6 bases and the J segment 0 bases; nucleotides outside the gene matches: 2. The CDR3 sequence is 15 residues long. Germline values: CDR1 SGHTA, CDR2 FQGNSA. In DNA form, the CDR3 reads TGTGCCAGCAGGGGACAGGGTGCAACTAATGAAAAACTGTTTTTT. Residues: CASRGQGATNEKLFF.

This clone was found a few times. V is TRBV11-2 and J is TRBJ1-1; 8 bases match TRBD1. Germline V gene lookup returns CDR1 SGHAT and CDR2 FQNNGV. V lost 5 bases to trimming and J lost 1 base; unmatched junction nucleotides: 6. This CDR3 comprises 15 residues. CDR3 sequence reads: CASSRLGTGNTEAFF. CDR3 nucleotides: TGTGCCAGCAGCCGACTAGGGACAGGGAACACTGAAGCTTTCTTT.

As regards this clone: This sample includes further DNA sequences coding for the same CDR3. J is TRBJ2-2 and V is TRBV7-9, with D hard to call. Looked up from germline, CDR1 is SEHNR and CDR2 is FQNEAQ (reference sequence). The CDR3 contains 14 residues. V was trimmed by 2 bases and J by 2 bases, leaving 6 bases between them. The CDR3 bases are TGTGCCAGCAGCTTACCAGTCAACACCGGGGAGCTGTTTTTT. Translating gives CASSLPVNTGELFF.